One and the same sample provided the 17 T cell receptor beta chains below, sequenced in a study of metastatic and nonmetastatic thyroid tumors. TCRdb re-called the PCR reads with MiXCR. The table includes about 39,000 clones, around a fifth detected once. Every patient underwent thyroid surgery untreated. Source material: blood. The receptor source for this set is a female donor with papillary thyroid cancer or a benign thyroid nodule (not recorded which). Some clones in this sample may be carry-over from other donors' samples.

Many counts were recorded for this clone. V gene TRBV20-1 combines with J gene TRBJ1-2; D not certain. CDR1 and CDR2 from the germline V gene are DFQATT and SNEGSKA (reference sequence). Trimming pared 6 bases from V and 0 bases from J, leaving 8 bases between. CDR3 length equals 12 residues. For the CDR3, the DNA is TGCAGTGCATGGGCTACTAACTATGGCTACACCTTC. Encoded protein: CSAWATNYGYTF.

Ten or more counts support this clone. The CDR3, as DNA: TGTGCCAGCAGGCTACTAGCGGGGTCCTACAATGAGCAGTTCTTC. Protein: CASRLLAGSYNEQFF. This chain uses TRBV6-2 or TRBV6-3 with TRBJ2-1; 10 nucleotides align to TRBD2. The CDR3 runs 15 residues. The ends lost 6 bases at V and 1 base at J; junction bases unmatched: 3. Germline CDR1 is MNHEY and CDR2 is SVGEGT.

This clone showed up many times. The rearrangement links TRBV4-1 to TRBJ1-4; tentatively, D is TRBD1 (5 bases). Between the trimmed V and J ends, which lost 1 base and 8 bases, there was a span of 20 bases. The CDR3 consists of 17 residues. CDR1 and CDR2 from the germline V gene are MGHRA and YSYEKL. The CDR3 coding sequence is TGCGCCAGCAGCCAAGGTTTCTCCCGGCAGGGAAGCGAAAAACTGTTTTTT. Translating gives CASSQGFSRQGSEKLFF.

This clone was observed a handful of times. V and J are TRBV19 and TRBJ1-1; weak D call: TRBD1 (5 bases). The germline V and J ends were trimmed by 10 bases and 2 bases, with 20 bases remaining between them. Germline CDR1 is LNHDA and CDR2 is SQIVND (reference sequence). The CDR3 has 15 amino acids. The CDR3 region has the DNA TGTGCCATCGCCACGTCTTGGACATTTAACACTGAAGCTTTCTTT. Translated: CAIATSWTFNTEAFF.

This clone was detected many times. This sequence joins TRBV6-5 and TRBJ2-5, with D hard to call. In germline, CDR1 is MNHEY, CDR2 SVGAGI. The V end was cut by 1 base, the J end by 5 bases, with 14 bases between. CDR3 length: 15 amino acids. The CDR3 region is CASSYFPFLGETQYF. DNA for the CDR3: TGTGCCAGCAGTTACTTTCCCTTCCTTGGGGAGACCCAGTACTTC.

This clone was counted ten times or more. The CDR3 here is CSANGHQRGLGTEAFF. The CDR3 nucleotides read TGCAGTGCTAACGGCCACCAAAGGGGGCTGGGCACTGAAGCTTTCTTT. The chain recombines TRBV20-1 with TRBJ1-1; 7 nucleotides align to TRBD1. V gave up 4 bases and J gave up 4 bases; unmatched junction bases: 15. From germline, CDR1 is DFQATT and CDR2 SNEGSKA (reference sequence). The CDR3 covers 16 residues.

This sequence joins TRBV7-2 and TRBJ2-7; D unresolved. The V gene's germline CDR1 is SGHTA and CDR2 FQGNSA. The CDR3 spans 15 residues. The V end was cut by 4 bases, the J end by 5 bases, with 18 bases between. CDR3 DNA: TGTGCCAGCAGCTCTTCGCCCGGGTGGGTTGACGAGCAGTACTTC. It translates to CASSSSPGWVDEQYF. The full variable domain, completed using reference TRBV7-2 and TRBJ2-7, is GAGVSQSPSNKVTEKGKDVELRCDPISGHTALYWYRQSLGQGLEFLIYFQGNSAPDKSGLPSDRFSAERTGGSVSTLTIQRTQQEDSAVYLCASSSSPGWVDEQYFGPGTRLTVT.

This clone was recorded at least ten times. The chain recombines TRBV4-1 with TRBJ2-5; no clear D gene. CDR3 length equals 13 residues. CDR1 and CDR2 (germline): MGHRA, YSYEKL. With 1 base removed from V and 4 bases from J, the gap between germline ends came to 7 bases. CDR3: CASSQAAGETQYF. In DNA form, the CDR3 reads TGCGCCAGCAGCCAAGCGGCTGGAGAGACCCAGTACTTC.

Comments on this clone: A much larger clone is a single base away; this may be a read error. The chain links TRBV7-6 to TRBJ2-7; no firm D call. The CDR3 consists of 14 residues. Trimming removed 1 base at V and 6 bases at J, with 13 bases between. Germline V gives CDR1 SGHVS, CDR2 FNYEAQ. The CDR3 protein is CASSLERSNPEQYF. The CDR3 DNA reads as TGTGCCAGCAGCTTAGAACGGTCTAACCCCGAGCAGTACTTC.

This clone showed up just a few times. This rearrangement joins TRBV6-1 to TRBJ2-5, with D perhaps TRBD2 (6 bases). The V end was cut by 2 bases, the J end by 1 base, with 14 bases between. This CDR3 spans 16 amino acids. Germline CDR1 is MNHNS and CDR2 is SASEGT. The CDR3 sequence is CASSESAGHGQETQYF. In nucleotides, the CDR3 is TGTGCCAGCAGTGAATCGGCGGGGCATGGCCAAGAGACCCAGTACTTC.

In regard to this clone: A much larger clone sits a single nucleotide away, making a read error possible. The rearrangement links TRBV20-1 to TRBJ2-6; D not resolved. The V gene lost 8 bases and the J gene lost 0 bases, with 14 bases spanning the gap. Germline loops: CDR1 DFQATT, CDR2 SNEGSKA (reference sequence). There are 15 residues in the CDR3. This CDR3 reads CSSQSWDSGANVLTF. CDR3 coding DNA: TGCAGTTCCCAGTCTTGGGACTCTGGGGCCAACGTCCTGACTTTC.

This clone was observed many times. V and J are TRBV7-2 and TRBJ2-1; TRBD2 agrees at 7 bases. J lost 0 bases, V lost 4 bases, and 12 bases had no gene match. Germline-derived CDR1 and CDR2 are SGHTA and FQGNSA. CDR3 length: 18 amino acids. The CDR3 nucleotides read TGTGCCAGCAGCTCCCCGGGGGGTCGGCCGGGCTCCTACAATGAGCAGTTCTTC. Protein product: CASSSPGGRPGSYNEQFF.

A few counts support this clone. This clone may be a read error of a much larger clone one base away. The chain couples TRBV20-1 to TRBJ2-2; either TRBD1 or TRBD2 may fit D (6 bases each). The germline V gene has CDR1 DFQATT and CDR2 SNEGSKA (reference sequence). The CDR3 extends over 16 amino acids. V lost 6 bases and J 7 bases, leaving 24 bases between the germline ends. Written as DNA, the CDR3 is TGCAGTGCCTCTACTACGGCCGGGGGCCTCGTCGGGGAGCTGTTTTTT. Protein: CSASTTAGGLVGELFF.

Ten or more counts support this clone. The chain links TRBV11-3 to TRBJ2-3; either TRBD1 or TRBD2 may fit D (6 bases each). Germline CDR1 and CDR2: SGHNT and YENEEA. V was shortened by 5 bases and J by 10 bases, with 16 bases between the two germline ends. The CDR3 runs 13 residues. CDR3 sequence: CASSPQGTGSQYF. In DNA form, the CDR3 reads TGTGCCAGCAGCCCTCAGGGGACTGGGTCGCAGTATTTT.

In this sample, this clone turned up a few times. The chain recombines TRBV6-2 or TRBV6-3 with TRBJ2-3, with D possibly matching TRBD2 (5 bases). The V and J ends lost 8 bases and 2 bases respectively, with 14 bases between them. The length of the CDR3 is 14 residues. Germline V lookup: CDR1 MNHEY, CDR2 SVGEGT. As DNA, the CDR3 is TGTGCCAGCGTTTCCCGGGAACCCACAGATACGCAGTATTTT. Its translation is CASVSREPTDTQYF.

This clone has ten or more counts. This rearrangement joins TRBV6-1 to TRBJ1-1, with D possibly being TRBD1 (5 bases). CDR1 is MNHNS, CDR2 SASEGT, per germline. The CDR3 totals 15 residues. Trimming took off 5 bases at V and 1 base at J, with 14 bases between the two ends. The CDR3 sequence is CASSPWGRENTEAFF. CDR3 nucleotide sequence: TGTGCCAGCAGTCCCTGGGGACGGGAGAACACTGAAGCTTTCTTT.

This clone was detected ten times or more. This chain links TRBV4-1 with TRBJ1-2, with D perhaps matching TRBD1 (5 bases). Germline V gene lookup returns CDR1 MGHRA and CDR2 YSYEKL. Trimming removed 2 bases at V and 5 bases at J, with 12 bases between. The CDR3 runs to 14 residues. Here the CDR3 reads CASSQWGRRYGYTF. CDR3 DNA sequence: TGCGCCAGCAGCCAATGGGGCCGGCGGTATGGCTACACCTTC.